This paragraph covers one T cell receptor (beta chain) sequence. Its antigen is undetermined. Trimming left V 4 bases short and J 1 base short, with 4 bases between. This CDR3 contains 13 residues. CDR1 and CDR2 from the germline V gene are MDHEN and SYDVKM. Unique molecular identifiers were built into the TCRbeta library. TCRdb reanalysed the PCR reads using MiXCR and keeps one entry per CDR3 protein. Seen here are over 100,000 distinct CDR3 sequences, around 5.9% observed once, and the top ten hold around 5.6%. This sample is part of a study of T-cell reconstitution after alpha-beta-depleted transplantation in children. Study observations and caveats: Where some patients showed high TCRbeta diversity at day 60, it came from recipient T cells and thymic progenitors that had survived. After one year, T-cell counts and TCRbeta diversity mostly came from new T cells. Several hundred rapidly expanded clones from non-depleted graft cells reportedly supplied alpha-beta T cells about two months post-transplant.

The source was PBMCs, mostly from graft donor cells, collected 60 days after TCRalphabeta/CD19-depleted stem cell transplant. The receptor's source is a female patient aged 2 to 10 who had a stem cell transplant for Fanconi anemia, so the T cells may come from the graft donor. The rearrangement links TRBV28 to TRBJ2-2; D is unclear. The CDR3 sequence: CASSYRNTGELFF. CDR3 bases: TGTGCCAGCAGTTACAGGAACACCGGGGAGCTGTTTTTT.